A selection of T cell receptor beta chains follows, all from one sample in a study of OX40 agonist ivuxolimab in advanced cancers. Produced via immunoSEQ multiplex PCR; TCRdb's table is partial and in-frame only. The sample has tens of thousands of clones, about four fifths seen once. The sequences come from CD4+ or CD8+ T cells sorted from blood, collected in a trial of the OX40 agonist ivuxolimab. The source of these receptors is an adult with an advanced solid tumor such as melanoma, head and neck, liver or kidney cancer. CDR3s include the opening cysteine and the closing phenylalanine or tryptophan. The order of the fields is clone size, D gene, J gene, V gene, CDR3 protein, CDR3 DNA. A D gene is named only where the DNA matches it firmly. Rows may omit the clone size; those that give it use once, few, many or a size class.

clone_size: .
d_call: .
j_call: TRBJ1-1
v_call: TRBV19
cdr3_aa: CASSIQGRNTEAFF
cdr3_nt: TGTGCCAGTAGTATCCAGGGGCGGAACACTGAAGCTTTCTTT

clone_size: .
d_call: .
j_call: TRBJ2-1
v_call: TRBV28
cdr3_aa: CASSLGVRGTKFF
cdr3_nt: TGTGCCAGCAGTTTAGGGGTGCGGGGAACAAAGTTCTTC

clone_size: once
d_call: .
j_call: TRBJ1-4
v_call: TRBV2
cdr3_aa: CASSERGTVNEKLFF
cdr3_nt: TGTGCCAGCAGTGAAAGAGGGACGGTTAATGAAAAACTGTTTTTT

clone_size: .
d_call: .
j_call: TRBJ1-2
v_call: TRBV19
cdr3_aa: CASSIDLEYGYTF
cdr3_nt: TGTGCCAGTAGTATAGATCTGGAATATGGCTACACCTTC

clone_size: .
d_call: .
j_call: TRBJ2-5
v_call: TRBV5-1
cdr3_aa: CASSAGPRETQYF
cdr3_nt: TGCGCCAGCAGCGCGGGACCACGAGAGACCCAGTACTTC

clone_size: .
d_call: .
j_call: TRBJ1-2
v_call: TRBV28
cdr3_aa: CASSLNRDYYGYTF
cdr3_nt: TGTGCCAGCAGCCTAAACCGCGATTACTATGGCTACACCTTC

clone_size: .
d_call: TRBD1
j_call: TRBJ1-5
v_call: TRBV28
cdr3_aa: CASSHRGSNQPQHF
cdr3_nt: TGTGCCAGCAGCCACAGGGGGAGCAATCAGCCCCAGCATTTT

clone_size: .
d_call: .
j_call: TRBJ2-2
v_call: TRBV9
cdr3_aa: CASSVGSRSNTGELFF
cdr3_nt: TGTGCCAGCAGCGTAGGGAGTAGGAGTAACACCGGGGAGCTGTTTTTT

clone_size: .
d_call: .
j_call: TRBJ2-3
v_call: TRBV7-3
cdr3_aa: CASSLGQATDTQYF
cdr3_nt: TGTGCCAGCAGCTTGGGTCAAGCTACGGATACGCAGTATTTT

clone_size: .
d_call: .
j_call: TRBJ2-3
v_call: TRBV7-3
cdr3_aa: CASSELGTLAGRNTDTQYF
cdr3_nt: TGTGCCAGCAGCGAACTGGGGACCCTGGCAGGACGCAACACAGATACGCAGTATTTT

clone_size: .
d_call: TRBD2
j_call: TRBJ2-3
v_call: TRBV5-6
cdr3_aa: CASSLGPGLNTDTQYF
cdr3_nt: TGTGCCAGCAGCTTAGGTCCGGGACTAAACACAGATACGCAGTATTTT

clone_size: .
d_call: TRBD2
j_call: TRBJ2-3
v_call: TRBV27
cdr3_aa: CASSLYSGGAGTDTQYF
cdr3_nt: TGTGCCAGCAGTCTCTATAGCGGGGGGGCCGGGACAGATACGCAGTATTTT

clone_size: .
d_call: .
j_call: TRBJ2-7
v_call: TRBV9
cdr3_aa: CASSPRETSYEQYF
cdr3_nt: TGTGCCAGCAGCCCTCGAGAGACCTCCTACGAGCAGTACTTC

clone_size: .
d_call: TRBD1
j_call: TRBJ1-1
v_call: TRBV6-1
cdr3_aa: CASSERGPDTEAFF
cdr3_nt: TGTGCCAGCAGTGAGAGGGGGCCGGACACTGAAGCTTTCTTT

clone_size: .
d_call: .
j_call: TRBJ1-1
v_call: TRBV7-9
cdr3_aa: CASSPGGQTNTEAFF
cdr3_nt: TGTGCCAGCAGCCCCGGTGGTCAGACGAACACTGAAGCTTTCTTT

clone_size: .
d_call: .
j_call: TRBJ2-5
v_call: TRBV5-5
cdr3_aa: CASSLEETQYF
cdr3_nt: TGTGCCAGCAGCTTAGAAGAGACCCAGTACTTC

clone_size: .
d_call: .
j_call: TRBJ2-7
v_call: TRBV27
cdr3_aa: CASKKLDRYEQYF
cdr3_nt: TGTGCCAGCAAAAAACTAGATAGATACGAGCAGTACTTC

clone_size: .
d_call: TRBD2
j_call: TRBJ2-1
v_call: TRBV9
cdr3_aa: CASSYLAGVRNEQFF
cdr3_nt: TGTGCCAGCAGCTATCTAGCGGGAGTAAGGAATGAGCAGTTCTTC

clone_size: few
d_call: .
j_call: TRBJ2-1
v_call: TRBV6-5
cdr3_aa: CASSYSLVGEQFF
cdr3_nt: TGTGCCAGCAGTTACTCGTTAGTTGGTGAGCAGTTCTTC

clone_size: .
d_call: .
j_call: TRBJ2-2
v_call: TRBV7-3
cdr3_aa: CASSLGGADTGELFF
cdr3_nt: TGTGCCAGCAGCTTAGGCGGGGCTGACACCGGGGAGCTGTTTTTT

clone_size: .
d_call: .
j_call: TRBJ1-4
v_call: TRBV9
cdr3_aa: CASSVAHSPNLEKLFF
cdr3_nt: TGTGCCAGCAGCGTAGCGCACAGCCCGAACCTTGAAAAACTGTTTTTT

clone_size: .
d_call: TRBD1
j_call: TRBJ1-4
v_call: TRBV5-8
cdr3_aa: CASSPGDSRFNEKLFF
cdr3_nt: TGTGCCAGCAGCCCGGGGGACAGCCGCTTTAATGAAAAACTGTTTTTT

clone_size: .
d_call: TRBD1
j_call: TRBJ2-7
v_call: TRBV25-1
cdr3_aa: CASSARDRASYEQYF
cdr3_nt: TGTGCCAGCAGTGCCCGGGACAGGGCCTCCTACGAGCAGTACTTC

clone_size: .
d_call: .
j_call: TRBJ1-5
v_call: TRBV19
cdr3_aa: CASSQDSGRMNQPQHF
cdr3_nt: TGTGCCAGTAGCCAAGACTCGGGACGGATGAATCAGCCCCAGCATTTT

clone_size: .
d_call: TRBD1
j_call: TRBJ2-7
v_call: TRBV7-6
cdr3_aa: CASSLKNRGRDYEQYF
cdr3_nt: TGTGCCAGCAGCTTAAAGAACAGGGGGCGAGACTACGAGCAGTACTTC

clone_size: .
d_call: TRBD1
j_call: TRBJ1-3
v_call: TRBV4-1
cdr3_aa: CASSHRDRGYLSGNTIYF
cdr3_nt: TGCGCCAGCAGCCACCGGGACAGGGGCTACCTCTCTGGAAACACCATATATTTT

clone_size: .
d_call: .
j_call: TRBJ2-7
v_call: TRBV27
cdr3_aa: CASSFKLGEEQYF
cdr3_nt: TGTGCCAGCAGTTTCAAATTGGGTGAAGAGCAGTACTTC

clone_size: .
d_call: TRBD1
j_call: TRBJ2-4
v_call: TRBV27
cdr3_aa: CASSSIDRVENIQYF
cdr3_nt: TGTGCCAGCAGTTCAATTGACAGGGTAGAAAACATTCAGTACTTC

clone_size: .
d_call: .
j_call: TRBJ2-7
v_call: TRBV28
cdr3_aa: CASSVTGVPYEQYF
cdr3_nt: TGTGCCAGCAGTGTAACAGGAGTACCCTACGAGCAGTACTTC

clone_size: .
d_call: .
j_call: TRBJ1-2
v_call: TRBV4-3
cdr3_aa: CASSQDLRQLVGGYTF
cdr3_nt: TGCGCCAGCAGCCAAGATCTGCGACAGTTGGTAGGTGGCTACACCTTC

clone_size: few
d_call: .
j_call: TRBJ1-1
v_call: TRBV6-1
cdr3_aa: CASHQGAFF
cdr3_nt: TGTGCCAGCCACCAGGGAGCTTTCTTT

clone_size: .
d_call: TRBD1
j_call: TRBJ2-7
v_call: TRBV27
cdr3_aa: CASSTSGTGRPEQYF
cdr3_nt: TGTGCCAGCAGTACGTCCGGGACAGGGCGTCCCGAGCAGTACTTC

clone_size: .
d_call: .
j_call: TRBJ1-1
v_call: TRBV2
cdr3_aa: CASSVLNTEAFF
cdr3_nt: TGTGCCAGCAGTGTTTTGAACACTGAAGCTTTCTTT

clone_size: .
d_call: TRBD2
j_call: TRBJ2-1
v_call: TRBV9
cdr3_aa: CASSFTSGPYNEQFF
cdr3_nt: TGTGCCAGCAGCTTCACTAGCGGACCCTACAATGAGCAGTTCTTC

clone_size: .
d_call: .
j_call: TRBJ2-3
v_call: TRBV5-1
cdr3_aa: CASSLEGDTQYF
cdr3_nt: TGCGCCAGCAGCTTGGAAGGAGATACGCAGTATTTT

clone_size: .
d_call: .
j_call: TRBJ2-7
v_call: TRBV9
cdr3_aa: CASSVGGSSYEQYF
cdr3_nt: TGTGCCAGCAGCGTAGGGGGCAGCTCCTACGAGCAGTACTTC

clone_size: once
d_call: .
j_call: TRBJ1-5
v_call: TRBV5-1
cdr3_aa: CASSPGTYSNQPQHF
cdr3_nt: TGCGCCAGCAGCCCCGGGACATATAGCAATCAGCCCCAGCATTTT

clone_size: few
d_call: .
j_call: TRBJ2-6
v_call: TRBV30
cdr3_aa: CAWRAGPGANVLTF
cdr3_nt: TGTGCCTGGAGGGCAGGGCCCGGGGCCAACGTCCTGACTTTC

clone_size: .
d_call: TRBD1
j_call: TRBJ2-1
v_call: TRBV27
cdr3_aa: CASSLVFPGTGVYNEQFF
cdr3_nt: TGTGCCAGCAGTCTTGTATTCCCCGGGACAGGGGTCTACAATGAGCAGTTCTTC